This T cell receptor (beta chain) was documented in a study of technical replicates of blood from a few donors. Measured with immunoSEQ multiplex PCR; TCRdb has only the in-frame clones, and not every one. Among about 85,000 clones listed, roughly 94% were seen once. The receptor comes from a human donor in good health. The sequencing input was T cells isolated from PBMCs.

The CDR3 nucleotides are TGTGCCAGCAGCGGACCGGGACTAGCTTTTGGTGAGCAGTTCTTC. This gives the protein CASSGPGLAFGEQFF. The chain joins TRBV7-9 to TRBJ2-1; 9 bases are a match to TRBD2. The CDR3 extends over 15 amino acids. V lost 5 bases, J lost 9 bases, and 11 bases stayed unmatched. Germline V gene lookup returns CDR1 SEHNR and CDR2 FQNEAQ (reference sequence).